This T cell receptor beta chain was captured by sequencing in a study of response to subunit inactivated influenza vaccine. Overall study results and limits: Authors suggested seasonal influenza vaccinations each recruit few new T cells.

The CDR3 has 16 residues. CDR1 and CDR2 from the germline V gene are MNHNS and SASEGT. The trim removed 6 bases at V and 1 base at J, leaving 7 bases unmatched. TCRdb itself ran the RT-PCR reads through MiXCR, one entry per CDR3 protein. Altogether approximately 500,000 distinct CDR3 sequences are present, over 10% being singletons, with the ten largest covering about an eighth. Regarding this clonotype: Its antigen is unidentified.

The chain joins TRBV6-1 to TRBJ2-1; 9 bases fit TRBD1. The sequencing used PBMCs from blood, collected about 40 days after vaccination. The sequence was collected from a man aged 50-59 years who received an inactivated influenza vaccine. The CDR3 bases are TGTGCCAGCAGCCTATTCGGGACAGGGTCCTACAATGAGCAGTTCTTC. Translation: CASSLFGTGSYNEQFF.